A selection of T cell receptor beta chains follows, all from one sample in a study of blood T cells in healthy people across ages. TCRdb used MiXCR to reprocess the 5' RACE reads, holding one entry per CDR3 protein. Of about 730,000 distinct CDR3 sequences in the sample, more than 40% were seen once. The sample consisted of blood. The receptors come from a woman in her sixties in good health. CDR3s include the opening cysteine and the closing phenylalanine or tryptophan. D genes are given only for firm matches. Some rows have no size entry. The others give once, few or many, or a class for an expanded clone.

cdr3_nt,cdr3_aa,v_call,j_call,clone_size,d_call
TGTGCCTGCAGCTCCCCGGGGGCCCGTCAGTACTTC,CACSSPGARQYF,TRBV6-5,TRBJ2-5,.,.
TGTGCCAGCAGATCTGGAGGGCCTGTTTACGAGCAGTACTTC,CASRSGGPVYEQYF,TRBV6-2/TRBV6-3,TRBJ2-7,few,.
TGTGCCAGCAGTGAACAGGGCCGGGAGAATCCGTACTTC,CASSEQGRENPYF,TRBV25-1,TRBJ2-7,few,.
TGTGCCAGCACCCGGACTAGTGGGTCGGAGACCCAGTACTTC,CASTRTSGSETQYF,TRBV12-3/TRBV12-4,TRBJ2-5,.,TRBD2
TGCAGTGCTAGTCGGGGCCCCGGCTACAATGAGCAGTTCTTC,CSASRGPGYNEQFF,TRBV20-1,TRBJ2-1,.,.
TGTGCCAGCAGCTCCGAGGGAAGCTACAATGAGCAGTTCTTC,CASSSEGSYNEQFF,TRBV7-2,TRBJ2-1,.,.
TGTGCCAGCAGCTCCCGGGTGGCGGGGAGGCAGCCCCAGCATTTT,CASSSRVAGRQPQHF,TRBV7-2,TRBJ1-5,.,.
TGCAGCGTCCTGGGGGGGAACTACAATGAGCAGTTCTTC,CSVLGGNYNEQFF,TRBV29-1,TRBJ2-1,many,TRBD2
TGCAGCGTTGTTTTTGCCCCGGGCGCTTTCTTT,CSVVFAPGAFF,TRBV29-1,TRBJ1-1,few,.
TGCAGTGCTACCCGGACTAGCGGGGGGGGCAATGAGCAGTTCTTC,CSATRTSGGGNEQFF,TRBV20-1,TRBJ2-1,.,TRBD2
TGTGCCACTAGGACTAGCAGGCTCACAGATACGCAGTATTTT,CATRTSRLTDTQYF,TRBV15,TRBJ2-3,.,TRBD2
TGTGCCAGCAGTGACATTCTATCCGAGCAGTACTTC,CASSDILSEQYF,TRBV25-1,TRBJ2-7,.,.
TGCGCCAGCAGCCCGGCTTCCACCGGGGAGCTGTTTTTT,CASSPASTGELFF,TRBV5-1,TRBJ2-2,.,.
TGTGCCAGCAGCCACCGGGACAGTTTTCAGGAGCAGTACTTC,CASSHRDSFQEQYF,TRBV7-9,TRBJ2-7,few,TRBD1
TGCAGCGTTGAAGGCTCTGGGGGGGGGGTAGGATACGAGCAGTACTTC,CSVEGSGGGVGYEQYF,TRBV29-1,TRBJ2-7,few,TRBD2
TGCAGTGCTAACGGGGGCACAGATACGCAGTATTTT,CSANGGTDTQYF,TRBV20-1,TRBJ2-3,.,.
TGTGCCAGCAGCTTAAAAACGGACTATCAGCCCCAGCATTTT,CASSLKTDYQPQHF,TRBV11-1,TRBJ1-5,.,.
TGTGCCAGCAGCCAAGTGCGATCCGAGCAGTACTTC,CASSQVRSEQYF,TRBV4-2,TRBJ2-7,many,.
TGTGCCAGCTCACCATCGACAGGGGGCGAGCAGTACTTC,CASSPSTGGEQYF,TRBV18,TRBJ2-7,few,TRBD1
TGTGCCAGCAGTTTAAGGACAGATTCCTACGAGCAGTACTTC,CASSLRTDSYEQYF,TRBV27,TRBJ2-7,many,.